This T cell receptor beta chain stems from a study of OX40 agonist ivuxolimab in advanced cancers. The assay was immunoSEQ multiplex PCR, and TCRdb's table has in-frame clones only and misses some. This sample has about 78,000 clones, with almost 95% found just once. The sequence was obtained from an adult with an advanced solid tumor such as melanoma, head and neck, liver or kidney cancer. The material sequenced was CD4+ or CD8+ T cells sorted from blood, taken in a trial of the OX40 agonist ivuxolimab.

The DNA for the CDR3 is TGTGCCAGCAGCTTAGCGTTGGTGGGATTGAACACCGGGGAGCTGTTTTTT. Translation gives CASSLALVGLNTGELFF. The V gene is TRBV7-8, the J gene TRBJ2-2; D gene uncertain. This CDR3 comprises 17 residues. Between the trimmed V and J ends, which lost 0 bases and 1 base, there was a span of 12 bases. Germline V lookup: CDR1 SGHVS, CDR2 FQNEAQ.